This TCR beta chain was captured in a study of shared clonotypes between healthy human individuals. Assay used: immunoSEQ multiplex PCR; TCRdb lists only in-frame clones, some missing. Found here are about 1.5 million clones, nearly 99% of them singletons; the top ten hold roughly 0.4%. As concerns this clone: Antigen specificity is unknown.

Germline V gene sequence: CDR1 GTSNPN, CDR2 SVGIG (reference sequence). V lost 2 bases and J lost 3, with 11 bases in between. CDR3 length equals 13 residues. Broader study findings: Non-shared clonotypes had lower generation probabilities than clonotypes shared by all four sorted-subset donors. Although depth was large, rarefaction showed that sequencing of the sorted subsets was incomplete. As a rule, naive subsets had a larger estimated richness than memory subsets.

The chain employs TRBV30 and TRBJ2-7, with unresolved D. The sequencing input was naive CD4+ T cells sorted from blood. Subset here: CD45RA+ positively selected. This clonotype originated in a man in his thirties or forties in good health. CDR3: CAWSRARLYEQYF. CDR3 DNA: TGTGCCTGGAGTCGGGCTAGGCTCTACGAGCAGTACTTC.